This is a list of T cell receptor beta chains from one sample in a study of blood T cell repertoires in COVID-19. Only in-frame clones appear in the TCRdb table, and some are missing; sequencing was by immunoSEQ multiplex PCR. Here the sample spans around 100,000 clones, about 91% being singletons. Sequencing was carried out using peripheral blood. The origin of the receptors is a man aged 18 to 29 with acute or convalescent COVID-19. The CDR3 runs from the conserved cysteine through the conserved F or W. Rows give clone size only sometimes, using once, few, many, or a class for an expanded clone.

V	J	size	CDR3
TRBV18	TRBJ2-7	-	CASSVDTGGIYEQYF
TRBV24-1	TRBJ2-2	-	CATQSGQVTTGELFF
TRBV6-5	TRBJ1-2	-	CASSYSKRGRGYGYTF
TRBV6-5	TRBJ1-6	-	CASYPYPNSPLHF
TRBV4-2	TRBJ1-1	once	CASSQITGNTEAFF
TRBV10-2	TRBJ2-1	-	CASREKLGEQFF
TRBV30	TRBJ2-5	-	CAGTSGGETQYF
TRBV27	TRBJ1-2	few	CASSRQGDYGYTF
TRBV4-2	TRBJ1-4	-	CASSKSAVLDEKLFF
TRBV3-1/TRBV3-2	TRBJ2-2	-	CASSQDPPGLAGNNYMNTGELFF
TRBV7-9	TRBJ1-1	-	CASSLFRQGHTEAFF
TRBV19	TRBJ1-2	-	CASSMDRRYGYTF
TRBV21-1	TRBJ2-7	-	CATLGRARGDSWVYEQYF
TRBV6-6	TRBJ2-2	-	CASTITGGGGIGELFF
TRBV9	TRBJ2-7	-	CASSGDRAEQYF
TRBV5-4	TRBJ2-1	-	CASSSTLAGEDYNEQFF
TRBV4-1	TRBJ2-1	-	CASSQVGTDNEQFF
TRBV18	TRBJ1-2	-	CASSPSGQDYGYTF
TRBV3-1/TRBV3-2	TRBJ2-7	-	CASSQEWSIYEQYF
TRBV18	TRBJ1-2	-	CASSPAGSNFYGYTF
TRBV2	TRBJ2-4	few	CASKDARDRVKETAKNIQYF
TRBV9	TRBJ1-2	-	CASSPGTGFYGYTF
TRBV19	TRBJ1-2	-	CASSGGTGPNGGAYGYTF
TRBV12-3/TRBV12-4	TRBJ1-3	-	CASRGGTIIYF
TRBV18	TRBJ1-1	-	CASGEGVNTEAFF
TRBV5-6	TRBJ1-3	-	CASSLFQSGNTIYF
TRBV4-1	TRBJ1-1	-	CASSQEFLRVAFF
TRBV5-4	TRBJ2-5	-	CASSSSAGDQETQYF
TRBV7-9	TRBJ1-1	-	CASSLGGQNTEAFF
TRBV25-1	TRBJ1-4	-	CASRRGTNEKLFF
TRBV6-1	TRBJ1-4	-	CASSEGGGEKLFF
TRBV7-2	TRBJ2-7	-	CASSLSPYEQYF